This T cell receptor beta chain is from a study of T cells in Graves' hyperthyroidism and ophthalmopathy. This clonotype was seen ten or more times. As yet, its antigen is unknown. V gave up 0 bases and J gave up 5 bases, with 11 bases separating them. The length of the CDR3 is 14 residues. Germline V gene data show CDR1 as LGHDT and CDR2 as YNNKEL (reference sequence). General study findings and limits: Before onset, by a median of around 6.4 months, the model predicted ophthalmopathy.

The blood was taken when hyperthyroidism was first diagnosed, before any ophthalmopathy symptoms showed up. PBMCs were collected from a roughly 10 ml volume of fresh peripheral blood. Researchers took RNA transcripts and amplified the TCR beta CDR3 regions from them. The HTBI set primed first-round TCR CDR3 RT-PCR. Using its own MiXCR run on the multiplex PCR reads, TCRdb lists one record per CDR3 protein. The profile shows under 450,000 distinct CDR3 sequences, roughly 17% of them singletons. The V gene is TRBV3-1, the J gene TRBJ2-7, with D possibly matching TRBD2 (5 bases). The material sequenced was blood. This clonotype originated in a woman aged 25-40 years with Graves' hyperthyroidism that later progressed to Graves' ophthalmopathy. This CDR3 reads CASSQDFGRDEQYF. The CDR3 bases are TGTGCCAGCAGCCAAGATTTTGGGCGGGACGAGCAGTACTTC.